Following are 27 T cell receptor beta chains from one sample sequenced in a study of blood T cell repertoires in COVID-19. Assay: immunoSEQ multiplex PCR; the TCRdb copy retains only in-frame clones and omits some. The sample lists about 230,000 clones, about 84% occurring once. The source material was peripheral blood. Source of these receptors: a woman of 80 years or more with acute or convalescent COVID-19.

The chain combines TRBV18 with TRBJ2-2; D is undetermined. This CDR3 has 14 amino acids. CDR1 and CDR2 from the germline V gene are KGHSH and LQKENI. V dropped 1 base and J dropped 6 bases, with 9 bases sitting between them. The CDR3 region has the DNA TGTGCCAGCTCACCACTTGCAGAGGCCGGGGAGCTGTTTTTT. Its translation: CASSPLAEAGELFF.

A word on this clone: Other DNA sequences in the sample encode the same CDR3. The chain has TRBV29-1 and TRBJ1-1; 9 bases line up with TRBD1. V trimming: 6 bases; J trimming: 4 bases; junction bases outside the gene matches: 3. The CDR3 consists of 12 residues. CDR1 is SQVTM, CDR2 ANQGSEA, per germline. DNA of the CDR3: TGCAGCGTGCGACAGGGGGGCACTGAAGCTTTCTTT. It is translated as CSVRQGGTEAFF. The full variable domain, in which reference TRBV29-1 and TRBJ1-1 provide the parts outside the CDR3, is SAVISQKPSRDICQRGTSLTIQCQVDSQVTMMFWYRQQPGQSLTLIATANQGSEATYESGFVIDKFPISRPNLTFSTLTVSNMSPEDSSIYLCSVRQGGTEAFFGQGTRLTVV.

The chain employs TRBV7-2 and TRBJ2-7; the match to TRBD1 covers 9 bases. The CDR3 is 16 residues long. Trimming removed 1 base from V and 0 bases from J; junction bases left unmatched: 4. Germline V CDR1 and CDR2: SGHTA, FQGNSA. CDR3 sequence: CASSLGTGAFSYEQYF. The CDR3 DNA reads TGTGCCAGCAGCTTAGGGACAGGGGCCTTCTCCTACGAGCAGTACTTC.

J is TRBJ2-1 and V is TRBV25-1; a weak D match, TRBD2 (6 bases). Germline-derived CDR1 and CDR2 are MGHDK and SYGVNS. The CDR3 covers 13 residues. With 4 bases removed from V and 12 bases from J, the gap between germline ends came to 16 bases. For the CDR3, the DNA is TGTGCCAGCAGTGCCAATTCAGCGGGCAGGCAGTTCTTC. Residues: CASSANSAGRQFF.

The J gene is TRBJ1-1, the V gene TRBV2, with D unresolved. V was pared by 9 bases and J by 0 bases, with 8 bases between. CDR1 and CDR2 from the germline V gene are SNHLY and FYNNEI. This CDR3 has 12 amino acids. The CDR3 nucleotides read TGTGCCAGTACCCAGGTGAACACTGAAGCTTTCTTT. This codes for CASTQVNTEAFF.

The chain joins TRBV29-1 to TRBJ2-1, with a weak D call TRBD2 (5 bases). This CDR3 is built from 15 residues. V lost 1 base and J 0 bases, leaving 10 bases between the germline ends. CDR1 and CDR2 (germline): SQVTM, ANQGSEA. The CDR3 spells CSVEARGSSYNEQFF. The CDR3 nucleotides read TGCAGCGTTGAAGCCCGAGGGAGCTCCTACAATGAGCAGTTCTTC.

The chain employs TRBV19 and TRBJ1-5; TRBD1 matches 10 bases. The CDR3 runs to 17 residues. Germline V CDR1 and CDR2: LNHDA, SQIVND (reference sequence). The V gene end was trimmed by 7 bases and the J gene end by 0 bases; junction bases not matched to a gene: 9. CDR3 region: CASNSRDRGHSNQPQHF. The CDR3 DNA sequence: TGTGCCAGTAATTCCCGGGACAGGGGCCATAGCAATCAGCCCCAGCATTTT.

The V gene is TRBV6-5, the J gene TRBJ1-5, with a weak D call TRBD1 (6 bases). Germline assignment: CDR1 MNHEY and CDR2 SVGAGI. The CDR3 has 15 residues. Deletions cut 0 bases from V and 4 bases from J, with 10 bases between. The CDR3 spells CASSYSGRGNQPQHF. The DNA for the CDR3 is TGTGCCAGCAGTTACTCGGGCAGGGGAAATCAGCCCCAGCATTTT.

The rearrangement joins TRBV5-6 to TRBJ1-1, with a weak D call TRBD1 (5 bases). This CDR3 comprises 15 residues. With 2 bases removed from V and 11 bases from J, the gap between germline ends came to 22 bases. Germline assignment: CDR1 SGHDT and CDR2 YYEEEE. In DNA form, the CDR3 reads TGTGCCAGCAGCTTTTCCGGGACTTCGAGCCCTGCGGCTTTCTTT. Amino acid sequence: CASSFSGTSSPAAFF.

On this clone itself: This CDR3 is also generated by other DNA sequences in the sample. The CDR3 nucleotides read TGCGCCAGCAGCTTAGGACAGGGTTCCTACAATGAGCAGTTCTTC. The encoded protein is CASSLGQGSYNEQFF. The V and J genes are TRBV5-1 and TRBJ2-1; 8 bases match TRBD1. Germline loops: CDR1 SGHRS, CDR2 YFSETQ. The CDR3 totals 15 residues. The trim removed 2 bases at V and 1 base at J, leaving 2 bases unmatched.

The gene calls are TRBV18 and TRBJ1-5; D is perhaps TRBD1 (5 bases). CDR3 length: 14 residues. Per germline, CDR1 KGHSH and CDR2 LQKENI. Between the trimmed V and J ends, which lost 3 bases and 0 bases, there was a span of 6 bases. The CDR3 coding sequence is TGTGCCAGCTCACCGACAGATAGCAATCAGCCCCAGCATTTT. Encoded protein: CASSPTDSNQPQHF.

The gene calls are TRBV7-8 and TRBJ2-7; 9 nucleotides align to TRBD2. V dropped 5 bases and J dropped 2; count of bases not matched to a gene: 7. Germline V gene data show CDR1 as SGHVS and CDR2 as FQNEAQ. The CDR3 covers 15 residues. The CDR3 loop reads CASSRGGGGAYEQYF. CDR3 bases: TGTGCCAGCAGCCGCGGGGGCGGGGGGGCCTACGAGCAGTACTTC.

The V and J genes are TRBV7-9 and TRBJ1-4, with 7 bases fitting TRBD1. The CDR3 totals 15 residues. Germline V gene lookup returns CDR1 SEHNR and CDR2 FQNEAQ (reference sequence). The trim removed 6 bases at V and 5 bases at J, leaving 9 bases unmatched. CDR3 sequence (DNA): TGTGCCAGCAGTTTGGACAGGCTGAAGAATGAAAAACTGTTTTTT. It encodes CASSLDRLKNEKLFF.

CDR3 coding DNA: TGTGCCAGCTCAACGCAGGGGGAAGGCTACACCTTC. Residues: CASSTQGEGYTF. This chain uses TRBV18 with TRBJ1-2, with TRBD1 matching 7 bases. CDR1 and CDR2 (germline): KGHSH, LQKENI. The CDR3 consists of 12 residues. The trim removed 5 bases at V and 8 bases at J, leaving 5 bases unmatched.

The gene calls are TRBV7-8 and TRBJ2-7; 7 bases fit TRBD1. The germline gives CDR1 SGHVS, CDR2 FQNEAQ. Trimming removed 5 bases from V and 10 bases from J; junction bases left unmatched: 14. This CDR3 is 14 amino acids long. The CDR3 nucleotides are TGTGCCAGCAGCCTCCAACAGGGGTCCCCTTCCCAGTACTTC. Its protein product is CASSLQQGSPSQYF.

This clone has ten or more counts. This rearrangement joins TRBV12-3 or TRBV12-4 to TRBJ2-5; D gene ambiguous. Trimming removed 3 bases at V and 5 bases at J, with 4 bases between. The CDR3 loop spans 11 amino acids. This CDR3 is CASSFRETQYF. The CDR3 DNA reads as TGTGCCAGCAGTTTTCGGGAGACCCAGTACTTC.

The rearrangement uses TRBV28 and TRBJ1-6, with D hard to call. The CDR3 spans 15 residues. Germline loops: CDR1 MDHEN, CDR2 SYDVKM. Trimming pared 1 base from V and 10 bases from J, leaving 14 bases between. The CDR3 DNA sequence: TGTGCCAGCAGTTTATCGGCCCCGCGCGGGTCACCCCTCCACTTT. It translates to CASSLSAPRGSPLHF.

The CDR3: CASSRPAGEAKNIQYF. The CDR3 DNA is TGTGCCAGCAGCCGTCCAGCGGGAGAGGCCAAAAACATTCAGTACTTC. V gene TRBV14 combines with J gene TRBJ2-4, with 8 nucleotides matching TRBD2. The germline V gene encodes CDR1 SGHDN and CDR2 FVKESK. The CDR3 is 16 residues long. J was trimmed by 1 base and V by 4 bases; bases with no gene match: 6.

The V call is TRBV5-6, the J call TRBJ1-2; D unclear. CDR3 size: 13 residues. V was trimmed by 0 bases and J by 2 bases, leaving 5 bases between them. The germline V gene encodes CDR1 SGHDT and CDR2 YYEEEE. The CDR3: CASSLDGNYGYTF. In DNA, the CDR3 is TGTGCCAGCAGCTTGGACGGGAACTATGGCTACACCTTC.

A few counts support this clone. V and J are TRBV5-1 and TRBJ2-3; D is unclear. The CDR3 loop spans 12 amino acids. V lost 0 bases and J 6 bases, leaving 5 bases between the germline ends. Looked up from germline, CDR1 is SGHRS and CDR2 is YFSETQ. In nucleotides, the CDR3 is TGCGCCAGCAGCTTGGCCCAGGATACGCAGTATTTT. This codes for CASSLAQDTQYF.

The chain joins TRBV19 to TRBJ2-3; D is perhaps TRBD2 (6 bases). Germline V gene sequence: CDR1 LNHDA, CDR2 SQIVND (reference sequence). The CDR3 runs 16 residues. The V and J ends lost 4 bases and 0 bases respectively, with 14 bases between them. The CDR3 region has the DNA TGTGCCAGTAGTAAGGGGACTGCTCTTAGCACAGATACGCAGTATTTT. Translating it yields CASSKGTALSTDTQYF.

CDR3 in amino acids: CASSLERERNEQYF. CDR3 in DNA: TGTGCCAGCAGCTTGGAGCGGGAGCGGAACGAGCAGTACTTC. The rearrangement uses TRBV5-4 and TRBJ2-7; TRBD2 matches at 8 bases. This CDR3 region has 14 residues. CDR1 is SGHNT and CDR2 is YYREEE in the germline V gene (reference sequence). V lost 0 bases and J lost 5; bases outside the gene matches: 4.

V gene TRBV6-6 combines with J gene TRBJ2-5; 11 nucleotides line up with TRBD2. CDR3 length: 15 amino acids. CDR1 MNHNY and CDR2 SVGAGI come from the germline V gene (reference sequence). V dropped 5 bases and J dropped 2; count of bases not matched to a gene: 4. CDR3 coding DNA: TGTGCCAGCAGTCACAGACTAGCGGGGCAAGAGACCCAGTACTTC. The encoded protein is CASSHRLAGQETQYF.

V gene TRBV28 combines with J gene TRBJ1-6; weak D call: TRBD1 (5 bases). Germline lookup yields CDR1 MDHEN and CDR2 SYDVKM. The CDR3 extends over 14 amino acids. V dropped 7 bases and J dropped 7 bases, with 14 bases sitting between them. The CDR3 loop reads CASIPTGPNSPLHF. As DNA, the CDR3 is TGTGCCAGCATCCCCACAGGACCCAATTCACCCCTCCACTTT.

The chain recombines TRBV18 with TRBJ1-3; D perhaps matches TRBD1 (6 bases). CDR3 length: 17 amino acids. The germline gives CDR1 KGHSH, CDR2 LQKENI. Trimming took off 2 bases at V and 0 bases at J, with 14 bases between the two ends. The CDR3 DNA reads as TGTGCCAGCTCACCAGGGGGGGCCCTCCTCTCTGGAAACACCATATATTTT. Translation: CASSPGGALLSGNTIYF.

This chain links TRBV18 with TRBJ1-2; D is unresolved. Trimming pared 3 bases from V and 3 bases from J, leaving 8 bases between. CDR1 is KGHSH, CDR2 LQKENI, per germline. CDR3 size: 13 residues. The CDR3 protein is CASSPEEDYGYTF. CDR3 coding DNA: TGTGCCAGCTCACCGGAGGAGGACTATGGCTACACCTTC.

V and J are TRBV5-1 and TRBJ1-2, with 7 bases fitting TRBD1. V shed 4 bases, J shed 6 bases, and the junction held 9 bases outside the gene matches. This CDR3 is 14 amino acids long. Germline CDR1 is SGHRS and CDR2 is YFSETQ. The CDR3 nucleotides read TGCGCCAGCAGCACAAAGGGACAGTTAAATGGCTACACCTTC. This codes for CASSTKGQLNGYTF.